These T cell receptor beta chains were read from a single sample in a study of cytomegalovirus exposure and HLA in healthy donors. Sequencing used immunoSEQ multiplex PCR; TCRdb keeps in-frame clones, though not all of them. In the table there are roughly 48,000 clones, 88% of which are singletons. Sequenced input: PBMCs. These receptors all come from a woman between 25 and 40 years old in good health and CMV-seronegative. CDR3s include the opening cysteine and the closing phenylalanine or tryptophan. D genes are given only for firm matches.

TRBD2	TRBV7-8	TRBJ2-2	CASSRTSFTGELFF
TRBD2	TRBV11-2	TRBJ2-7	CASSRTSGSSEQYF
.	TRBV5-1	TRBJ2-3	CASSPGTGRDTQYF
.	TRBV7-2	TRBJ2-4	CASSPARVAKNIQYF
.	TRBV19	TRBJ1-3	CATMGSYSGNTIYF
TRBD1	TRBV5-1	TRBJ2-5	CASSLRGQGEGQYF
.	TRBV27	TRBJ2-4	CASSLSQGAKNIQYF
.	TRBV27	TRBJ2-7	CASSLIGAGEYEQYF
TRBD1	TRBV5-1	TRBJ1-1	CASSPGQPNTEAFF
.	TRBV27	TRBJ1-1	CASSLSNTGTTEAFF
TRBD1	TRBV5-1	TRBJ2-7	CASSKPQGNYEQYF
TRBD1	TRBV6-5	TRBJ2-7	CASSSQGAHNEQYF
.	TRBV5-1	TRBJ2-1	CASSWGVAQYEQFF
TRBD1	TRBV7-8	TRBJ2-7	CASSTRQGSDEQYF
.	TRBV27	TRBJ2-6	CASSLFSEVGANVLTF
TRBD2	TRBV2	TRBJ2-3	CASRAGLAGTDTQYF
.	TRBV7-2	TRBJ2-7	CASSSDRVVYEQYF
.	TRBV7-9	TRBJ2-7	CASSPGWRVGSRTSYEQYF
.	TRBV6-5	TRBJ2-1	CASSYSAWGAGFF
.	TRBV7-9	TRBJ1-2	CASSLAGVENGYTF
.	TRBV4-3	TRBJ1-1	CASSQDFGTEAFF
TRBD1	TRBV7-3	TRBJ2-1	CASSLMPGGGQDEQFF